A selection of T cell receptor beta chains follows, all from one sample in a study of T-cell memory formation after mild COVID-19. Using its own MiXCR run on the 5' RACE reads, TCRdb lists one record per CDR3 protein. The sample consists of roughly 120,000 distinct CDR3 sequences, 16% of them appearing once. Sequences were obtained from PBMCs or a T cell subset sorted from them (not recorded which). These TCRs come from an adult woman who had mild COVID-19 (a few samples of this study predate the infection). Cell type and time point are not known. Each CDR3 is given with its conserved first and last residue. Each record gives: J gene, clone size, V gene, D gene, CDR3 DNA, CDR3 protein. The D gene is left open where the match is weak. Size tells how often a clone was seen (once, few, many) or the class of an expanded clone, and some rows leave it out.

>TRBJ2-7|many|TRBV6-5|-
TGTGCCTCGGGCGAGCCACCCCATTACGCGCAGTACTTC
CASGEPPHYAQYF
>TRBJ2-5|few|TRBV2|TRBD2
TGTGCCAGCACCTTCCCGGGAAGCGGGGGGGCACAGACCCAGTACTTC
CASTFPGSGGAQTQYF
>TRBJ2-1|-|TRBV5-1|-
TGCGCCAGCACCTTCTGGGGAAACAATGAGCAGTTCTTC
CASTFWGNNEQFF
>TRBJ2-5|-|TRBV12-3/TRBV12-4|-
TGTGCCAGCAGTTTCAGCCAAGAGACCCAGTACTTC
CASSFSQETQYF
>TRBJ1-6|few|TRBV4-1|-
TGCGCCAGCAGCCAAGGGCGGGGCGGGGGTTCACCCCTCCACTTT
CASSQGRGGGSPLHF
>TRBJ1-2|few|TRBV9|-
TGTGCCAGCGTCACGGATAACTATGGCTACACCTTC
CASVTDNYGYTF
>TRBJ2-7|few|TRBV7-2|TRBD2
TGTGCCAGCAGCTTAGCGCTGGCGGGGGGGTACGAGCAGTACTTC
CASSLALAGGYEQYF
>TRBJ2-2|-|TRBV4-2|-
TGTGCCAGCAGCCAAGAATTGGGGGGTTCCGGGGAGCTGTTTTTT
CASSQELGGSGELFF
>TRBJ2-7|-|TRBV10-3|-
TGTGCCTCCGGGGCGATCCCCTACGAGCAGTACTTC
CASGAIPYEQYF
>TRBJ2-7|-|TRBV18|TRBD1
TGTGCCAGCTCACCGGGGACAGGGAGTTTGCACGAGCAGTACTTC
CASSPGTGSLHEQYF
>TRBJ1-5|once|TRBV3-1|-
TGTGCCAGCAGCCAGGAGGGTACTCAGACCCAGCATTTT
CASSQEGTQTQHF
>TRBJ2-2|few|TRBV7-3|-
TGTGCCAGCAGCGCTACGCCTCAGACCGGGGAGCTGTTTTTT
CASSATPQTGELFF
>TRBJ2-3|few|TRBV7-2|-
TGTGCCAGCAGCTTAACGGGGAATGTTGGGAATACGCAGTATTTT
CASSLTGNVGNTQYF
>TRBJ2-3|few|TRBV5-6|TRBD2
TGTGCCAGCAGGCCCGCGGGGGGCCCAGATACGCAGTATTTT
CASRPAGGPDTQYF